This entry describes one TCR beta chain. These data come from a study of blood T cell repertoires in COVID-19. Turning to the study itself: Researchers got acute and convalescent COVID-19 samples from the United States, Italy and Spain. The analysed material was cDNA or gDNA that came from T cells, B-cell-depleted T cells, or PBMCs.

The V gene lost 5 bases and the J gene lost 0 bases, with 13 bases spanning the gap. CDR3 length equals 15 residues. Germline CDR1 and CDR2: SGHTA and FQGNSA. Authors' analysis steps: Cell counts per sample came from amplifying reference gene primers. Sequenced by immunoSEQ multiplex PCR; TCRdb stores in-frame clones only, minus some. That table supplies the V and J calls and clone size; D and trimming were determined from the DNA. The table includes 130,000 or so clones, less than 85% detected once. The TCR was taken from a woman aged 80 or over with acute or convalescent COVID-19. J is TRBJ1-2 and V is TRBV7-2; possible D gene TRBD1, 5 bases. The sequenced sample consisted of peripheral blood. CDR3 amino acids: CASSLSRGANYGYTF. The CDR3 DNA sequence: TGTGCCAGCAGCCTTAGTAGGGGCGCTAACTATGGCTACACCTTC.